Sequencing of this T cell receptor beta chain was carried out in a study of technical replicates of blood from a handful of donors (dated by TCRdb to the late 2010s). The V and J ends are trimmed by 5 bases and 7 bases, leaving 17 bases between them. From the cysteine up to the phenylalanine, the CDR3 has a length of 14 residues. Just the 42-base CDR3 DNA is kept, in frame starting at base 1. CDR1 and CDR2 (MNHEY, SMNVEV) derive from the germline V gene (reference sequence). A note on this clone: The antigen it binds to is not known. No base quality information exists; no much larger clone differs at one position.

Library prep was done by the immunoSEQ multiplex PCR assay. Entries here come from immuneACCESS through TCRdb and include only in-frame sequences with V and J called. Some clones fail to appear in such tables; in the studies checked, an unresolved V gene covers under half of the shortfall, and the cause of the remainder is unknown. Across this sample there are some 14,000 clones, with over 70% seen only once. The ten largest clones represent approximately 12% of the sample. The chain links TRBV27 with TRBJ1-2; TRBD1 might be the D gene, on 5 matching bases. The clonotype comes from a human donor in good health. The sequenced material came from PBMCs. The CDR3 reads CASSASQGLSGYTF. The DNA sequence is TGTGCCAGCAGTGCCTCCCAGGGATTATCTGGCTACACCTTC.